This T cell receptor (beta chain) was observed in a study of T cell repertoires in cytomegalovirus infection. Study summary: CMV infection together with matching HLA type was indicated by public TCR beta signatures.

Germline V gene lookup returns CDR1 SEHNR and CDR2 FQNEAQ (reference sequence). The CDR3 is made up of 12 amino acids. V was trimmed by 3 bases and J by 8 bases, leaving 10 bases between them. Study-level points and caveats: What dominated the ex vivo response were HLA-C-restricted CMV-specific TCR beta clonotypes.

TCRdb re-analysed the reads in MiXCR, keeping a single row per CDR3 protein. The sample shows a few hundred thousand distinct CDR3 sequences, around a quarter of them seen only once. This clonotype was picked up many times. The target antigen is unknown. The V call is TRBV7-9, the J call TRBJ1-1; maybe TRBD1 (6 bases). The TCR sequence derives from a human donor in good health (CMV status not recorded). Some clones in this sample may be carry-over from other donors' samples. The sample taken for sequencing was PBMCs. The CDR3: CASSFLTGEAFF. The DNA for the CDR3 is TGTGCCAGCAGCTTTCTAACAGGGGAAGCTTTCTTT.